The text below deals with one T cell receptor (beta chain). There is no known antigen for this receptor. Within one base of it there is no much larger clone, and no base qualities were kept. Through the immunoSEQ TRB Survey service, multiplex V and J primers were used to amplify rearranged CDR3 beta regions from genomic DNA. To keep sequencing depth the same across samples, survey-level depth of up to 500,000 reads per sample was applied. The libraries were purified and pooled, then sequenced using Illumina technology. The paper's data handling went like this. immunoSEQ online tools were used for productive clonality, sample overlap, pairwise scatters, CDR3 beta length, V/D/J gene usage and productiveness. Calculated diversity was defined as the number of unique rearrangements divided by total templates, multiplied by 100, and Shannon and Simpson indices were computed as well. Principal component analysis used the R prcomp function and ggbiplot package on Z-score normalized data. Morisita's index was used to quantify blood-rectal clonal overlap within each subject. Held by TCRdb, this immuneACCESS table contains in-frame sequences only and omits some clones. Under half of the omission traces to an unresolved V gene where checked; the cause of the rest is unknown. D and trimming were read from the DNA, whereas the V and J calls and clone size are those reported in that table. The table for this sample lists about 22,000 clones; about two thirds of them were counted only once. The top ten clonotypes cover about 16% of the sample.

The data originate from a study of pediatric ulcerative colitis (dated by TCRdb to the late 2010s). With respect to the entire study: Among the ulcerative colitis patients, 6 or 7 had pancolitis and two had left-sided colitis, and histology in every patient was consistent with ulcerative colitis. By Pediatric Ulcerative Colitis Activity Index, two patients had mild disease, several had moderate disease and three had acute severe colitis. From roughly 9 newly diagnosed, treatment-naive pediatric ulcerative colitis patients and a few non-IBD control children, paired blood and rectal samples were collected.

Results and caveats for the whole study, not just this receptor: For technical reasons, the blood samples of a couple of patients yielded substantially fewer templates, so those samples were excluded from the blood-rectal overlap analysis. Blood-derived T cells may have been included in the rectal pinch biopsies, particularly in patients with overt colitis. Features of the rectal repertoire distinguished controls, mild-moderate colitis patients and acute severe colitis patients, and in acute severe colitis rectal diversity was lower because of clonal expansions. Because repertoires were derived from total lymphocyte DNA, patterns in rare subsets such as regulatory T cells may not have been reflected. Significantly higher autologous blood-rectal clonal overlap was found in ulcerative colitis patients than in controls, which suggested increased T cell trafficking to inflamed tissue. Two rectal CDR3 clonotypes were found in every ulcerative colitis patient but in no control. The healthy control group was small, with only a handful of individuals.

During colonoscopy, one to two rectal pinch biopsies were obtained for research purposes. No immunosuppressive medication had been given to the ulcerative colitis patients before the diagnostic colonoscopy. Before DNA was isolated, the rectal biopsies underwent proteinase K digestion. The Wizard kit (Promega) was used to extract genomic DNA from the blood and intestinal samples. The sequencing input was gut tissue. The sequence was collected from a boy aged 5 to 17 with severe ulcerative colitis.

Here is the DNA: TGTGCCAGCAGTGCACGGGCGCGCTCGAGATATAGCAATCAGCCCCAGCATTTT. It translates as CASSARARSRYSNQPQHF. This chain is built from TRBV6-1 and TRBJ1-5; no D gene call is confident. Sequences MNHNS (CDR1) and SASEGT (CDR2) are obtained from the germline V gene. The CDR3 holds 18 amino acids from the cysteine to the phenylalanine. Only the CDR3 region is kept as DNA, spanning 54 bases read in frame from base 1. The V and J ends are trimmed by 4 bases and 0 bases, leaving 19 bases between them.